The 6 T cell receptor beta chains in this list originate from one sample, sequenced in a study of T cell changes during pregnancy in multiple sclerosis. Clones were read by immunoSEQ multiplex PCR, and TCRdb kept only the in-frame ones, dropping some. Of roughly 100,000 clones detected, around 93% appear once; the ten largest clones hold around 1.5%. Sequenced here: peripheral blood, sampled after pregnancy. The receptors were sampled from a female donor with multiple sclerosis, enrolled in a pregnancy study.

The rearrangement links TRBV2 to TRBJ2-7; 11 bases agree with TRBD2. From germline, CDR1 is SNHLY and CDR2 FYNNEI. This CDR3 has 13 amino acids. V was pared by 10 bases and J by 3 bases, with 5 bases of the junction left unmatched. The DNA for the CDR3 is TGTGCCACTGAGGGACTAGCGGACTACGAGCAGTACTTC. Its protein is CATEGLADYEQYF. The full variable domain, rest sourced from reference TRBV2 and TRBJ2-7, is EPEVTQTPSHQVTQMGQEVILRCVPISNHLYFYWYRQILGQKVEFLVSFYNNEISEKSEIFDDQFSVERPDGSNFTLKIRSTKLEDSAMYFCATEGLADYEQYFGPGTRLTVT.

The table lists this clone with a count of one. V and J are TRBV10-3 and TRBJ2-3; maybe TRBD2 (6 bases). Germline CDR1 and CDR2: ENHRY and SYGVKD. The V end lost 2 bases, the J end lost 2 bases, and 11 bases lay between the germline ends. The CDR3 runs to 15 residues. CDR3 amino acids: CAISEGGRATDTQYF. The CDR3 bases are TGTGCCATCAGTGAGGGGGGGAGAGCCACAGATACGCAGTATTTT.

This chain links TRBV27 with TRBJ2-1, with 8 positions matching TRBD2. Unmatched junction bases numbered 10, after V lost 8 bases and J lost 1 base. Germline values: CDR1 MNHEY, CDR2 SMNVEV (reference sequence). The CDR3 loop spans 16 amino acids. The CDR3 DNA sequence: TGTGCCAGCTGTTCCTCGGCGGGAGGTTCCTACAATGAGCAGTTCTTC. This encodes CASCSSAGGSYNEQFF.

The J gene is TRBJ2-7, the V gene TRBV14; TRBD2 matches at 7 bases. This CDR3 has 12 amino acids. Trimming cost V 3 bases and J 8 bases; bases outside gene matches: 4. The germline V gene encodes CDR1 SGHDN and CDR2 FVKESK. The CDR3 sequence is CASSHPGGKQYF. CDR3 DNA: TGTGCCAGCAGCCATCCCGGGGGGAAGCAGTACTTC. Complete variable domain (other parts from reference TRBV14 and TRBJ2-7): EAGVTQFPSHSVIEKGQTVTLRCDPISGHDNLYWYRRVMGKEIKFLLHFVKESKQDESGMPNNRFLAERTGGTYSTLKVQPAELEDSGVYFCASSHPGGKQYFGPGTRLTVT.

V and J are TRBV7-3 and TRBJ2-1; TRBD2 matches at 9 bases. Germline V gene sequence: CDR1 SGHTA, CDR2 FQGTGA. Trimming removed 5 bases from V and 6 bases from J; junction bases left unmatched: 11. This CDR3 is built from 16 residues. The CDR3 protein is CASSPHTGTSSNEQFF. The CDR3 nucleotides read TGTGCCAGCAGCCCACACACCGGGACTAGCAGCAATGAGCAGTTCTTC.

The rearrangement links TRBV6-5 to TRBJ2-2, with D possibly TRBD1 on 6 matching bases. Germline assignment: CDR1 MNHEY and CDR2 SVGAGI. V dropped 4 bases and J dropped 6 bases, with 9 bases sitting between them. CDR3 length equals 13 residues. The CDR3 sequence: CASSSQGPGELFF. The CDR3, as DNA: TGTGCCAGCAGTTCACAGGGACCCGGGGAGCTGTTTTTT.